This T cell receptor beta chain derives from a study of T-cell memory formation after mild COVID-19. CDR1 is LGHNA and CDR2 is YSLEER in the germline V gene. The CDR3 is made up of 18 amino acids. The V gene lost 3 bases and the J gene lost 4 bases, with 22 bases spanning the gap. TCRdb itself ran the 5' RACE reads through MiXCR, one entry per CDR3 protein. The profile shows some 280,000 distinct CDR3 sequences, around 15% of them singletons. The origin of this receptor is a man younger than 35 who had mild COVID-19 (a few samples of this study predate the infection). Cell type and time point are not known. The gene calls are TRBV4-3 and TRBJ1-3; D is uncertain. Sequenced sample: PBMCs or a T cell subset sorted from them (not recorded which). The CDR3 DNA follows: TGCGCCAGCAGCCACCAACCCGGAAACCTGGTTCCAGGAAACACCATATATTTT. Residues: CASSHQPGNLVPGNTIYF.